The clone carrying this TCR beta chain was found a few times. Its matching antigen is unknown. The sample providers were healthy Caucasian people from Russia, aged about 6 to 95. Per the germline V gene, CDR1 is ENHRY and CDR2 is SYGVKD. Losses at the gene ends were 0 bases for V and 0 bases for J; bases not matched to a gene: 6. The CDR3 covers 17 residues. The entry originates in a study of blood T cells in healthy people across ages. Study background: Roughly one uniquely barcoded beta molecule per two T cells was captured. Notes on the study in general: CMV infection status of these donors was not known.

For the second PCR, which ran for roughly 7 to 11 cycles, a sample-barcoded 5' primer and a J-beta primer mix were used. Unique molecular identifiers of 12 random nucleotides labeled each cDNA. From the 5' RACE reads, TCRdb called clonotypes with MiXCR, one entry per CDR3 protein. Of 1.5 million to 2 million distinct CDR3 sequences in the sample, 28% were seen once. Sequenced sample: blood. The chain uses TRBV10-3 and TRBJ2-3; 7 bases line up with TRBD2. The sequence came from a woman younger than 45 in good health. The CDR3 sequence is CAISESPAGVSTDTQYF. Here the CDR3 DNA reads TGTGCCATCAGTGAGTCGCCGGCGGGGGTGAGCACAGATACGCAGTATTTT.